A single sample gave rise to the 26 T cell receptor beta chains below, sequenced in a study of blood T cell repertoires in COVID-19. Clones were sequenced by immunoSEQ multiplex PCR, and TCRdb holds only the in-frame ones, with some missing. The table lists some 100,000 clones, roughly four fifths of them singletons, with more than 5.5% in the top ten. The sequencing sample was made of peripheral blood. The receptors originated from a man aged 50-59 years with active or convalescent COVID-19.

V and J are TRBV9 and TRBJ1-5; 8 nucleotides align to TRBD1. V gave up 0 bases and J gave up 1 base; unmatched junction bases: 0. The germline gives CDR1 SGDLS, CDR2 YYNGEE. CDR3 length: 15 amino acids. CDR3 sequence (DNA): TGTGCCAGCAGCGTAGGGACAGGGAGCAATCAGCCCCAGCATTTT. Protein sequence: CASSVGTGSNQPQHF.

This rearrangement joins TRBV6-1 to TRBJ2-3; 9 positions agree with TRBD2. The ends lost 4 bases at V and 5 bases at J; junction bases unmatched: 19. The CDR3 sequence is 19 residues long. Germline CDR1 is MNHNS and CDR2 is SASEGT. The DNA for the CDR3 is TGTGCCAGCAGTGCACAGGGTTCTGAGGCTAGCGGGGTAGAAGATACGCAGTATTTT. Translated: CASSAQGSEASGVEDTQYF.

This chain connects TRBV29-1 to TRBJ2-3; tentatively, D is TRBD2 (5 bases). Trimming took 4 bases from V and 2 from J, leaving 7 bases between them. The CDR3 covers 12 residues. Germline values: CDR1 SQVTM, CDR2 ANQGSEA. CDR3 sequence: CSVVGNTDTQYF. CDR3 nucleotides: TGCAGCGTTGTCGGGAACACAGATACGCAGTATTTT.

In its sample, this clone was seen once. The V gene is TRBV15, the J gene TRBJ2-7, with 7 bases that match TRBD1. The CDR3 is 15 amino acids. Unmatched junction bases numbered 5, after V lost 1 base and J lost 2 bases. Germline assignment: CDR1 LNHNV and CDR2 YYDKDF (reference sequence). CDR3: CATSRGTGATYEQYV. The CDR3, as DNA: TGTGCCACCAGCAGAGGGACAGGAGCTACCTACGAGCAGTACGTC.

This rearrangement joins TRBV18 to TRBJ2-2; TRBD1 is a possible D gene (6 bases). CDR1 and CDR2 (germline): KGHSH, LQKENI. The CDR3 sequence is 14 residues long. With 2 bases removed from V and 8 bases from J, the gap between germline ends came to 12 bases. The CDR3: CASSPGGEAGELFF. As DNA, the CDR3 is TGTGCCAGCTCACCAGGGGGCGAAGCTGGGGAGCTGTTTTTT.

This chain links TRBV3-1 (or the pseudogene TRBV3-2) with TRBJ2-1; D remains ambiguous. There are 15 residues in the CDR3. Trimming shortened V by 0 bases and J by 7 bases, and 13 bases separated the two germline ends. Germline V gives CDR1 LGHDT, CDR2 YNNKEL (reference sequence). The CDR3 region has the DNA TGTGCCAGCAGCCAAGAGGGCCCTTTAAGGAATGAGCAGTTCTTC. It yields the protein CASSQEGPLRNEQFF.

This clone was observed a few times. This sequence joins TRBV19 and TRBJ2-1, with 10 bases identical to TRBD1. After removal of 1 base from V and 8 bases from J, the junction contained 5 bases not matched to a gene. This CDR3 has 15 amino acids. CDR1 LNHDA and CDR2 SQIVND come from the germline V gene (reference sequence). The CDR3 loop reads CASSIGTGTGDEQFF. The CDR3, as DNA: TGTGCCAGTAGTATAGGTACCGGGACAGGGGATGAGCAGTTCTTC.

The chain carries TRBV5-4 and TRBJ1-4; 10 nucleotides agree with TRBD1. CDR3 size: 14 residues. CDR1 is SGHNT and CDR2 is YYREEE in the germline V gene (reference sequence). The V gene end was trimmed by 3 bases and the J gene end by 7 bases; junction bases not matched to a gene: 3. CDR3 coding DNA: TGTGCCAGCAGCTACCGGGACAGGGGTGAAAAACTGTTTTTT. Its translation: CASSYRDRGEKLFF. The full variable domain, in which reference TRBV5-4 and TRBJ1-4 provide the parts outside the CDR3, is ETGVTQSPTHLIKTRGQQVTLRCSSQSGHNTVSWYQQALGQGPQFIFQYYREEENGRGNFPPRFSGLQFPNYSSELNVNALELDDSALYLCASSYRDRGEKLFFGSGTQLSVL.

The CDR3 bases are TGTGCCAGCAGCTCCCCCTTGACTAGCGGGGGGCGCGGAGAGACCCAGTACTTC. Its translation is CASSSPLTSGGRGETQYF. The genes are TRBV7-6 and TRBJ2-5, with 13 bases matching TRBD2. V lost 4 bases, J lost 4 bases, and 12 bases stayed unmatched. CDR3 length equals 18 residues. The germline V gene encodes CDR1 SGHVS and CDR2 FNYEAQ.

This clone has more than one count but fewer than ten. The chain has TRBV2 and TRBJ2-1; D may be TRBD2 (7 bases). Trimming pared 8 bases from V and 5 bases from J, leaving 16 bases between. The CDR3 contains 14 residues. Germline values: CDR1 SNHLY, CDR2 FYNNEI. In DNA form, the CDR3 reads TGTGCCAGCGAAAGGGGGGGCCTCCACAATGAGCAGTTCTTC. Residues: CASERGGLHNEQFF.

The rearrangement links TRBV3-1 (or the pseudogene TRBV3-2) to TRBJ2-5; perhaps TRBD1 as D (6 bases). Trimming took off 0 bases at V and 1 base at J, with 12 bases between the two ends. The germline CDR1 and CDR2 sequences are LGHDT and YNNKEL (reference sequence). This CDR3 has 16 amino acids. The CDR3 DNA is TGTGCCAGCAGCCAAGAAAGGACAGATGTCCAAGAGACCCAGTACTTC. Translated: CASSQERTDVQETQYF.

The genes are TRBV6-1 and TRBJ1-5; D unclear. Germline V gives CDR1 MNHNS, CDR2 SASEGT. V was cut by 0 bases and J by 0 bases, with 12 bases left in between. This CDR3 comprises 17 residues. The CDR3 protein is CASSEALPGFSNQPQHF. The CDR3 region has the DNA TGTGCCAGCAGTGAAGCACTACCGGGTTTTAGCAATCAGCCCCAGCATTTT.

CDR3 region: CASSLATGEENTIYF. Written as DNA, the CDR3 is TGTGCCAGCAGCTTGGCGACAGGGGAGGAAAACACCATATATTTT. The chain is built from TRBV5-6 and TRBJ1-3, with 8 nucleotides matching TRBD1. The CDR3 contains 15 residues. J was trimmed by 6 bases and V by 0 bases; bases with no gene match: 5. Germline loops: CDR1 SGHDT, CDR2 YYEEEE.

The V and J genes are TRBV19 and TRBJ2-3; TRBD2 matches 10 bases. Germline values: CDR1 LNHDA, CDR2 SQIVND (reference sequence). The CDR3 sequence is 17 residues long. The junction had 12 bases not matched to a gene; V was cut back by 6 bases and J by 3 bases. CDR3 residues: CASRRFSGGLITDTQYF. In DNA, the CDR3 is TGTGCCAGTAGGAGATTTAGCGGGGGGCTGATAACAGATACGCAGTATTTT.

CDR3 loop: CASSSTGTGTSYEQYV. The DNA for the CDR3 is TGTGCCAGCAGCTCTACCGGGACAGGAACCTCCTACGAGCAGTACGTC. The chain recombines TRBV11-2 with TRBJ2-7; 8 nucleotides match TRBD1. From germline, CDR1 is SGHAT and CDR2 FQNNGV. The CDR3 runs 16 residues. V lost 4 bases, J lost 0 bases, and 8 bases stayed unmatched.

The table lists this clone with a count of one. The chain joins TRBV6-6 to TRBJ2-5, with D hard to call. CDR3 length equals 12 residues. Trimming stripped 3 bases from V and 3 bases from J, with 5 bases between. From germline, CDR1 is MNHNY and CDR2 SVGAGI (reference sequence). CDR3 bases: TGTGCCAGCAGTTATTCAGAAGAGACCCAGTACTTC. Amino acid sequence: CASSYSEETQYF.

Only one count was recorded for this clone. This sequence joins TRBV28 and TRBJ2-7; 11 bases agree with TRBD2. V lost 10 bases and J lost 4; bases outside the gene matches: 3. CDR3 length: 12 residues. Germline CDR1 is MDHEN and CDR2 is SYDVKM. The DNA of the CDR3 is TGTGCCACGACTAGCGGGAATTACGAGCAGTACGTC. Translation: CATTSGNYEQYV.

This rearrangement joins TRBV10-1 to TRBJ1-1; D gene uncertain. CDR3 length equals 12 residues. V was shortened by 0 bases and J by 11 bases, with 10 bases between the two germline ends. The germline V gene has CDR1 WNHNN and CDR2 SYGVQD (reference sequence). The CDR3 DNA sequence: TGCGCCAGCAGTGAGTCCTCCCAGAAGGCTTTCTTT. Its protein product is CASSESSQKAFF.

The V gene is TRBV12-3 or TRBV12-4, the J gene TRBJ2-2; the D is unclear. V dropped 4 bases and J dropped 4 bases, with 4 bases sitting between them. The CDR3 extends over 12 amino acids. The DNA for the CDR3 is TGTGCCAGCAGTTCGTCCACCGGGGAGCTGTTTTTT. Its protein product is CASSSSTGELFF.

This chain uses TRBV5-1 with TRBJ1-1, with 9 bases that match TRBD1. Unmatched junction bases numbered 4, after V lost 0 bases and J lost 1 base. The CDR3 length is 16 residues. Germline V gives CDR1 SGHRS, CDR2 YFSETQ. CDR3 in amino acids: CASSLGKDRGNTEAFF. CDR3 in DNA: TGCGCCAGCAGCTTGGGCAAGGACAGGGGGAACACTGAAGCTTTCTTT.

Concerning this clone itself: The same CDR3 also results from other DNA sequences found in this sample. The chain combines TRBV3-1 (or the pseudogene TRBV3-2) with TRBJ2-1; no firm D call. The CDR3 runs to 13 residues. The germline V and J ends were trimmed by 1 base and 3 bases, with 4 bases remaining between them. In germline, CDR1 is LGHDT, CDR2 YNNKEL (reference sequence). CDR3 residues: CASSQGGYNEQFF. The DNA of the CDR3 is TGTGCCAGCAGCCAAGGCGGCTACAATGAGCAGTTCTTC.

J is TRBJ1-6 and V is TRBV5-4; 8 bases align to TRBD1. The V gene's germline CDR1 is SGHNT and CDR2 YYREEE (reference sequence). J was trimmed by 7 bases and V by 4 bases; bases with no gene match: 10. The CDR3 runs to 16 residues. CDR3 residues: CASSPTRTGINSPLHF. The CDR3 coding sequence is TGTGCCAGCAGCCCAACCCGGACAGGGATAAATTCACCCCTCCACTTT.

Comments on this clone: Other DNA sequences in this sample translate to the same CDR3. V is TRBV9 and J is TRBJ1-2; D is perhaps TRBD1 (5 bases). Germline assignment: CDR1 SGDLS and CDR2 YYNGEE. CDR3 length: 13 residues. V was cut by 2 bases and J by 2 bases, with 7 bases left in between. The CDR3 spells CASSVDSNYGYTF. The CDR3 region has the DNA TGTGCCAGCAGCGTCGACAGCAACTATGGCTACACCTTC.

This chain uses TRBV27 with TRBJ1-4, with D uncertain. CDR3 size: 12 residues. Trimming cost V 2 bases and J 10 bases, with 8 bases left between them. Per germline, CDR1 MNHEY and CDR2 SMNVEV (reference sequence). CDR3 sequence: CASSLTGGKLFF. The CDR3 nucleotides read TGTGCCAGCAGTTTAACGGGAGGAAAACTGTTTTTT.

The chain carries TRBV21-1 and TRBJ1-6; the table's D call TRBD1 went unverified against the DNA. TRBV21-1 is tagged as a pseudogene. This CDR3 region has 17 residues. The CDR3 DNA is TGTGCCAGCAGCAAAGAAAACGGCAGGGGAAGGAATTCACCCCTCCACTTT. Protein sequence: CASSKENGRGRNSPLHF.

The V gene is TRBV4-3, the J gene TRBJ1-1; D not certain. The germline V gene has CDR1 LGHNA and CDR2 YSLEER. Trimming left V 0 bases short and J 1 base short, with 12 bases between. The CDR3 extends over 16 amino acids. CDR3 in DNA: TGCGCCAGCAGCCAAGAAAGATTACGAGGGAACACTGAAGCTTTCTTT. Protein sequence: CASSQERLRGNTEAFF.